The 22 T cell receptor beta chains below were found in one sample sequenced in a study of blood T cell repertoires in COVID-19. TCRdb's copy holds only in-frame clones and misses some; the assay was immunoSEQ multiplex PCR. The table lists about 16,000 clones, around 90% of them singletons. The sample was peripheral blood. The receptors stem from an elderly woman with COVID-19, enrolled during active disease.

The genes are TRBV6-5 and TRBJ1-5; D gene ambiguous. Trimming cost V 5 bases and J 0 bases, with 8 bases left between them. Germline lookup yields CDR1 MNHEY and CDR2 SVGAGI. The CDR3 loop spans 14 amino acids. Here the CDR3 reads CASSPYYSNQPQHF. CDR3 DNA: TGTGCCAGCAGTCCTTATTATAGCAATCAGCCCCAGCATTTT.

The rearrangement uses TRBV5-5 and TRBJ1-1; possible D gene TRBD1, 5 bases. The germline V gene has CDR1 SGHKS and CDR2 YYEKEE (reference sequence). The CDR3 sequence is 14 residues long. V dropped 3 bases and J dropped 5 bases, with 14 bases sitting between them. The CDR3 here is CASSWGGAVTEAFF. The CDR3 DNA follows: TGTGCCAGCAGCTGGGGAGGGGCAGTGACTGAAGCTTTCTTT.

Here the CDR3 reads CASKVGGSGETQYF. CDR3 in DNA: TGTGCCAGCAAAGTAGGGGGCTCTGGGGAGACCCAGTACTTC. This chain connects TRBV28 to TRBJ2-5; 7 bases are a match to TRBD1. V lost 7 bases and J lost 5; bases outside the gene matches: 10. The CDR3 extends over 14 amino acids. Germline CDR1 is MDHEN and CDR2 is SYDVKM.

The chain has TRBV6-5 and TRBJ1-1; D is uncertain. Per the germline V gene, CDR1 is MNHEY and CDR2 is SVGAGI. The CDR3 has 15 amino acids. Trimming left V 5 bases short and J 1 base short, with 14 bases between. The CDR3 sequence: CASSRREGGNTEAFF. In DNA form, the CDR3 reads TGTGCCAGCAGTCGCCGGGAGGGCGGGAACACTGAAGCTTTCTTT.

J is TRBJ1-2 and V is TRBV10-3, with 7 bases that match TRBD1. The CDR3 loop spans 13 amino acids. From germline, CDR1 is ENHRY and CDR2 SYGVKD. V lost 3 bases, J lost 6 bases, and 4 bases stayed unmatched. As DNA, the CDR3 is TGTGCCATCAGTGAAGTAACAGGGGATGGCTACACCTTC. Translation gives CAISEVTGDGYTF.

J is TRBJ2-3 and V is TRBV6-4, with 7 bases identical to TRBD1. This CDR3 has 14 amino acids. After removal of 3 bases from V and 2 bases from J, the junction contained 2 bases not matched to a gene. Germline-derived CDR1 and CDR2 are MRHNA and SNTAGT. The CDR3 spells CASSEGQNTDTQYF. The CDR3 coding sequence is TGTGCCAGCAGTGAGGGACAGAACACAGATACGCAGTATTTT.

The chain links TRBV24-1 to TRBJ2-1; 10 bases match TRBD2. The ends lost 9 bases at V and 4 bases at J; junction bases unmatched: 8. This CDR3 spans 15 amino acids. Germline values: CDR1 KGHDR, CDR2 SFDVKD. The CDR3 DNA follows: TGTGCCACCTCTTCTAGCGGGAGATATTACAATGAGCAGTTCTTC. Amino acids: CATSSSGRYYNEQFF.

This clone came up once. The J gene is TRBJ2-3, the V gene TRBV18, with 10 bases matching TRBD2. Germline V gene sequence: CDR1 KGHSH, CDR2 LQKENI. There are 17 residues in the CDR3. Germline trimming cut 0 bases from V and 4 bases from J; bases unmatched to any gene: 7. DNA for the CDR3: TGTGCCAGCTCACCACCGGGGCTAGCGGGAGCTGCAGATACGCAGTATTTT. Its protein is CASSPPGLAGAADTQYF. Looking up the rest from reference TRBV18 and TRBJ2-3 gives the full variable domain: NAGVMQNPRHLVRRRGQEARLRCSPMKGHSHVYWYRQLPEEGLKFMVYLQKENIIDESGMPKERFSAEFPKEGPSILRIQQVVRGDSAAYFCASSPPGLAGAADTQYFGPGTRLTVL.

This chain connects TRBV5-1 to TRBJ2-5; 10 positions match TRBD1. V trimming: 0 bases; J trimming: 3 bases; junction bases outside the gene matches: 2. This CDR3 has 15 amino acids. Looked up from germline, CDR1 is SGHRS and CDR2 is YFSETQ. CDR3 amino acids: CASSLGGTGEETQYF. The CDR3 coding sequence is TGCGCCAGCAGCTTGGGGGGGACAGGGGAAGAGACCCAGTACTTC.

The gene calls are TRBV4-3 and TRBJ2-1, with 12 bases matching TRBD2. The junction had 10 bases not matched to a gene; V was cut back by 0 bases and J by 1 base. The CDR3 extends over 20 amino acids. The V gene's germline CDR1 is LGHNA and CDR2 YSLEER. CDR3 sequence reads: CASSQELAGGPGRSYNEQFF. Here the CDR3 DNA reads TGCGCCAGCAGCCAAGAGCTAGCGGGAGGGCCGGGAAGATCCTACAATGAGCAGTTCTTC.

The chain uses TRBV13 and TRBJ2-5, with 12 nucleotides matching TRBD2. The germline gives CDR1 PRHDT, CDR2 FYEKMQ (reference sequence). V lost 0 bases, J lost 5 bases, and 7 bases stayed unmatched. This CDR3 is 17 amino acids long. This CDR3 reads CASSLGTRLAGEETQYF. The CDR3, as DNA: TGTGCCAGCAGCTTAGGCACGAGACTAGCGGGAGAGGAGACCCAGTACTTC.

The genes are TRBV5-1 and TRBJ1-2; D is possibly TRBD1 (5 bases). The CDR3 runs to 14 residues. Germline V CDR1 and CDR2: SGHRS, YFSETQ. Between the trimmed V and J ends, which lost 1 base and 0 bases, there was a span of 7 bases. CDR3 sequence reads: CASSLSGANYGYTF. CDR3 DNA sequence: TGCGCCAGCAGCTTGTCGGGGGCTAACTATGGCTACACCTTC.

This chain joins TRBV5-1 and TRBJ2-7, with TRBD1 matching 7 bases. V gave up 4 bases and J gave up 2 bases; unmatched junction bases: 6. Germline assignment: CDR1 SGHRS and CDR2 YFSETQ. This CDR3 is 14 amino acids long. CDR3 sequence: CASSAGTAPYEQYF. Here the CDR3 DNA reads TGCGCCAGCAGCGCCGGGACAGCACCCTACGAGCAGTACTTC.

The V gene is TRBV6-4, the J gene TRBJ1-2, with D possibly matching TRBD1 (6 bases). Germline lookup yields CDR1 MRHNA and CDR2 SNTAGT. The CDR3 totals 15 residues. The V end lost 0 bases, the J end lost 4 bases, and 12 bases lay between the germline ends. As DNA, the CDR3 is TGTGCCAGCAGTGACTCGGACGACAGGTCCTATGGCTACACCTTC. Its translation is CASSDSDDRSYGYTF.

This chain links TRBV19 with TRBJ1-1; D gene unclear. V lost 1 base and J 5 bases, leaving 14 bases between the germline ends. This CDR3 has 15 amino acids. Germline CDR1 is LNHDA and CDR2 is SQIVND (reference sequence). CDR3 bases: TGTGCCAGTAGTATAGGTTCCGGGGTTTGGACTGAAGCTTTCTTT. It encodes CASSIGSGVWTEAFF.

The chain employs TRBV2 and TRBJ1-3; perhaps TRBD1 as D (5 bases). Germline values: CDR1 SNHLY, CDR2 FYNNEI. The CDR3 contains 14 residues. The V end lost 4 bases, the J end lost 0 bases, and 7 bases lay between the germline ends. The CDR3 nucleotides read TGTGCCAGCAGTGGCGGACACTCTGGAAACACCATATATTTT. Translation gives CASSGGHSGNTIYF.

This clone was seen once. The chain has TRBV5-1 and TRBJ2-3, with 11 bases fitting TRBD2. The CDR3 loop spans 17 amino acids. J lost 1 base, V lost 4 bases, and 8 bases had no gene match. Germline loops: CDR1 SGHRS, CDR2 YFSETQ. Written as DNA, the CDR3 is TGCGCCAGCAGCGTTCTAGCGGGGGGAACCGGCACAGATACGCAGTATTTT. Encoded protein: CASSVLAGGTGTDTQYF. The entire variable domain, with the rest obtained from reference TRBV5-1 and TRBJ2-3, is as follows: KAGVTQTPRYLIKTRGQQVTLSCSPISGHRSVSWYQQTPGQGLQFLFEYFSETQRNKGNFPGRFSGRQFSNSRSEMNVSTLELGDSALYLCASSVLAGGTGTDTQYFGPGTRLTVL.

This rearrangement joins TRBV15 to TRBJ1-5; 12 nucleotides match TRBD1. Looked up from germline, CDR1 is LNHNV and CDR2 is YYDKDF (reference sequence). CDR3 size: 15 residues. V gave up 11 bases and J gave up 6 bases; unmatched junction bases: 11. CDR3: CASQRDRGRGQPQHF. In DNA, the CDR3 is TGTGCCTCTCAAAGGGACAGGGGGCGCGGTCAGCCCCAGCATTTT.

The chain couples TRBV5-6 to TRBJ1-3; possibly TRBD1 for D (6 bases). CDR1 SGHDT and CDR2 YYEEEE come from the germline V gene. CDR3 length: 15 amino acids. The V and J ends lost 9 bases and 0 bases respectively, with 16 bases between them. The CDR3 DNA sequence: TGTGCCACCCAGCGGGGGCCAAGCTCTGGAAACACCATATATTTT. The encoded protein is CATQRGPSSGNTIYF.

This chain connects TRBV7-9 to TRBJ2-1; 11 bases are a match to TRBD2. The CDR3 has 15 amino acids. With 5 bases clipped from V and 8 bases from J, the junction kept 8 bases outside the gene matches. CDR1 is SEHNR and CDR2 is FQNEAQ in the germline V gene (reference sequence). The CDR3 spells CASSISGGARDEQFF. In nucleotides, the CDR3 is TGTGCCAGCAGCATTAGCGGGGGGGCCCGCGATGAGCAGTTCTTC.

The chain uses TRBV6-2 or TRBV6-3 and TRBJ1-2; no reliable D call. CDR3 length: 15 amino acids. V lost 5 bases and J 8 bases, leaving 21 bases between the germline ends. Germline values: CDR1 MNHEY, CDR2 SVGEGT. The CDR3 DNA is TGTGCCAGCAGTCCCCCAGAAGGGCCTAGGAGGGGCTACACCTTC. Residues: CASSPPEGPRRGYTF.

The rearrangement links TRBV6-6 to TRBJ1-2; 7 bases agree with TRBD1. The ends lost 5 bases at V and 1 base at J; junction bases unmatched: 4. The CDR3 is 14 amino acids. CDR1 and CDR2 from the germline V gene are MNHNY and SVGAGI (reference sequence). The chain's CDR3 is CASSPGQFNYGYTF. Here the CDR3 DNA reads TGTGCCAGCAGTCCGGGACAGTTTAACTATGGCTACACCTTC.